This T cell receptor beta chain stems from a study of human T cells and chemical hapten exposure. The time point denotes: patch test 1, 2 weeks after DPC sensitization. Indicated treatment: therapeutic diphenylcyclopropenone sensitization with weekly scalp DPC. TCRdb reprocessed the RACE reads via MiXCR and lists one record per CDR3 protein. This sample has tens of thousands of distinct CDR3 sequences, with over 9.5% found just once. Germline loops: CDR1 MNHEY, CDR2 SVGEGT. This CDR3 region has 16 residues. V gave up 4 bases and J gave up 1 base; unmatched junction bases: 8. At least ten counts were recorded for this clonotype.

This receptor was taken from a man aged 35-49 years with alopecia areata. Some clones in this sample may be carry-over from other donors' samples. The chain carries TRBV6-2 or TRBV6-3 and TRBJ2-5, with 8 positions matching TRBD2. This specimen was whole blood, taken in connection with sensitization to the hapten diphenylcyclopropenone (DPC). Written as DNA, the CDR3 is TGTGCCAGCAGTTCTCGCTTAGCGGGATCCCAAGAGACCCAGTACTTC. Protein: CASSSRLAGSQETQYF.